A single sample is the source of the 8 T cell receptor beta chains below, sequenced in a study of OX40 agonist ivuxolimab in advanced cancers. The data were produced by immunoSEQ multiplex PCR, yet TCRdb's version contains in-frame clones alone and is incomplete. The table records under 100,000 clones, about 80% of them present only once. Sequencing was performed on CD4+ or CD8+ T cells sorted from blood, taken in a trial of the OX40 agonist ivuxolimab. The origin of the receptors is an adult with an advanced solid tumor such as melanoma, head and neck, liver or kidney cancer.

J is TRBJ2-7 and V is TRBV18; D not certain. The V gene's germline CDR1 is KGHSH and CDR2 LQKENI. The CDR3 totals 12 residues. Trimming took 4 bases from V and 3 from J, leaving 7 bases between them. The CDR3 sequence: CASSLGRYEQYF. In DNA, the CDR3 is TGTGCCAGCTCACTTGGACGCTACGAGCAGTACTTC.

CDR3 loop: CASSLTWERAMFF. The CDR3 DNA sequence: TGTGCCAGCAGTTTAACCTGGGAGAGGGCCATGTTCTTC. V is TRBV27 and J is TRBJ2-1; D is possibly TRBD2 (5 bases). In germline, CDR1 is MNHEY, CDR2 SMNVEV (reference sequence). V was clipped by 2 bases and J by 15 bases, with 17 bases between them. The length of the CDR3 is 13 residues.

This clone was detected only a few times. V usage is TRBV6-5 and J usage is TRBJ2-7; D ambiguous. Germline V gene lookup returns CDR1 MNHEY and CDR2 SVGAGI. V was trimmed by 0 bases and J by 3 bases, leaving 15 bases between them. The CDR3 sequence is 16 residues long. CDR3 DNA: TGTGCCAGCAGTTACTCAACCTACAACCGCGGCTACGAGCAGTACTTC. Its translation: CASSYSTYNRGYEQYF.

V usage is TRBV28 and J usage is TRBJ2-3, with TRBD2 matching 9 bases. The CDR3 extends over 16 amino acids. The germline V gene has CDR1 MDHEN and CDR2 SYDVKM. The ends lost 5 bases at V and 2 bases at J; junction bases unmatched: 8. The CDR3 loop reads CASSKSTSGNTDTQYF. CDR3 sequence (DNA): TGTGCCAGCAGTAAATCGACTAGCGGAAACACAGATACGCAGTATTTT.

V usage is TRBV19 and J usage is TRBJ1-2, with D tentatively TRBD1 (5 bases). V dropped 1 base and J dropped 4 bases, with 16 bases sitting between them. The CDR3 runs 16 residues. Germline CDR1 reads LNHDA; CDR2 reads SQIVND (reference sequence). The CDR3, as DNA: TGTGCCAGTAGTATAGGGCAGGGAGCTCCTATCTATGGCTACACCTTC. It translates to CASSIGQGAPIYGYTF.

The chain carries TRBV9 and TRBJ2-3; 16 bases match TRBD2. Germline V gene lookup returns CDR1 SGDLS and CDR2 YYNGEE. V gave up 4 bases and J gave up 0 bases; unmatched junction bases: 5. CDR3 length: 18 residues. The CDR3 is CASSFGTSGGASTDTQYF. The CDR3 region has the DNA TGTGCCAGCAGCTTCGGGACTAGCGGGGGGGCAAGCACAGATACGCAGTATTTT.

A few counts support this clone. V gene TRBV6-4 combines with J gene TRBJ2-2, with D possibly matching TRBD1 (6 bases). Germline V lookup: CDR1 MRHNA, CDR2 SNTAGT. V was pared by 3 bases and J by 5 bases, with 10 bases between. This CDR3 is 14 amino acids long. DNA for the CDR3: TGTGCCAGCAGTGAACAACAGGGTACCGGGGAGCTGTTTTTT. Its translation is CASSEQQGTGELFF.

This clone has only one observation. The gene calls are TRBV6-5 and TRBJ1-2, with D perhaps TRBD1 (6 bases). Trimming removed 4 bases at V and 7 bases at J, with 22 bases between. This CDR3 has 16 residues. Germline V CDR1 and CDR2: MNHEY, SVGAGI. CDR3 loop: CASSSPTGPSRGGYTF. The CDR3 bases are TGTGCCAGCAGTTCCCCTACAGGGCCTAGCCGGGGTGGCTACACCTTC.